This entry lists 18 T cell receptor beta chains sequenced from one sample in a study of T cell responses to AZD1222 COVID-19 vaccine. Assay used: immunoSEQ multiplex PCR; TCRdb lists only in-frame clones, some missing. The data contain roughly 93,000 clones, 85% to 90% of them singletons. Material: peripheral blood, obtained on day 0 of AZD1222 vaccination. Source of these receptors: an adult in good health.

The DNA of the CDR3 is TGTGCCAGCTCAACCGCGACAGGGTCGAACACTGAAGCTTTCTTT. Protein: CASSTATGSNTEAFF. The chain uses TRBV18 and TRBJ1-1; TRBD1 matches at 7 bases. The CDR3 is 15 amino acids. With V trimmed by 5 bases and J by 1 base, 7 bases remained unmatched. In germline, CDR1 is KGHSH, CDR2 LQKENI.

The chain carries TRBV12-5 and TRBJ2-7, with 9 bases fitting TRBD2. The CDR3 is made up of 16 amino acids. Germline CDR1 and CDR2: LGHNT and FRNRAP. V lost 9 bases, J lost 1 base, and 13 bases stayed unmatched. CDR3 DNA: TGTGCTAGCGGTCTCTGGGTAGCGGGAGTTTCCTACGAGCAGTACTTC. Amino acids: CASGLWVAGVSYEQYF.

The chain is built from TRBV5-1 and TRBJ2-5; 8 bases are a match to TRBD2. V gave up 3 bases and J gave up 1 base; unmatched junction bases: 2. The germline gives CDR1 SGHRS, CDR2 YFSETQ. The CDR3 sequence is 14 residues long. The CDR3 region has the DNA TGCGCCAGCAGCTGGGGACTAGGCCAAGAGACCCAGTACTTC. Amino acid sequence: CASSWGLGQETQYF. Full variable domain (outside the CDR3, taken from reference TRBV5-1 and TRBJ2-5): KAGVTQTPRYLIKTRGQQVTLSCSPISGHRSVSWYQQTPGQGLQFLFEYFSETQRNKGNFPGRFSGRQFSNSRSEMNVSTLELGDSALYLCASSWGLGQETQYFGPGTRLLVL.

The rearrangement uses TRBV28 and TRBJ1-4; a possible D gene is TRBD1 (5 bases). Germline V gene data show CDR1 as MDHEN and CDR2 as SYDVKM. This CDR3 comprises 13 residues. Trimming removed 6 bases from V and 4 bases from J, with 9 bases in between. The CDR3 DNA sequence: TGTGCCAGCAGGGGTGGGGGTAATGAAAAACTGTTTTTT. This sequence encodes CASRGGGNEKLFF.

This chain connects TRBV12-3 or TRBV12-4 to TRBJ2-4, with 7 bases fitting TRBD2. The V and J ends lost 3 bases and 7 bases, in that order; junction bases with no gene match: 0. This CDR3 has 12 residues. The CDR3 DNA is TGTGCCAGCAGTTTGGGGGGGAACATTCAGTACTTC. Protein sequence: CASSLGGNIQYF.

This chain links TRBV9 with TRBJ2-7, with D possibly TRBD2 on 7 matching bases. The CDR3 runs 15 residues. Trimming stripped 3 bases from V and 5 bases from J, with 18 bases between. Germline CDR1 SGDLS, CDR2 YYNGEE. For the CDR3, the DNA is TGTGCCAGCAGCGCGGGGGCGGGAGCCGGCCACGAGCAGTACTTC. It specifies CASSAGAGAGHEQYF.

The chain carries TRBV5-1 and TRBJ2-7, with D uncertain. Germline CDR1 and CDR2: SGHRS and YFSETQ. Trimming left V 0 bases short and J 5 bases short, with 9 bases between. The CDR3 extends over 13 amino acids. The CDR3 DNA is TGCGCCAGCAGCTTGGCGCTATACCACGAGCAGTACTTC. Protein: CASSLALYHEQYF.

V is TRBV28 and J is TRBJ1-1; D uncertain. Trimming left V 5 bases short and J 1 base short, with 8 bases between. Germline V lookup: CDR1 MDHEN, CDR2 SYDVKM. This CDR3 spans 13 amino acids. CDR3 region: CASSPPENTEAFF. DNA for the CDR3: TGTGCCAGCAGTCCCCCAGAGAACACTGAAGCTTTCTTT.

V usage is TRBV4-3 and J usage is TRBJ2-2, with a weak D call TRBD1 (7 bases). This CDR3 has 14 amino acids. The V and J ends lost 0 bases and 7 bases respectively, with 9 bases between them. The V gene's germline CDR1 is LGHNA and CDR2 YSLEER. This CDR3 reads CASSQDRGVGELFF. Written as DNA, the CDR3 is TGCGCCAGCAGCCAAGACAGGGGGGTCGGGGAGCTGTTTTTT.

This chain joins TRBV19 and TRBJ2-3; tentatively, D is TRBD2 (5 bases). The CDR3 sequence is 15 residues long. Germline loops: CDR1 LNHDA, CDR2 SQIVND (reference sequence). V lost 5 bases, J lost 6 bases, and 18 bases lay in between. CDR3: CASSPGDWTGDTQYF. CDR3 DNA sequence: TGTGCCAGTAGTCCGGGCGACTGGACTGGGGATACGCAGTATTTT.

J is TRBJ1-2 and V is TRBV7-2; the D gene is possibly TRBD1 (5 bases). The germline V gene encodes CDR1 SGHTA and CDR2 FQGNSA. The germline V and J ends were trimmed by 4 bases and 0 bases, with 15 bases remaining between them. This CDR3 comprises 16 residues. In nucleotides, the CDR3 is TGTGCCAGCAGCTCGTACACAGACAGACCTAACTATGGCTACACCTTC. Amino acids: CASSSYTDRPNYGYTF.

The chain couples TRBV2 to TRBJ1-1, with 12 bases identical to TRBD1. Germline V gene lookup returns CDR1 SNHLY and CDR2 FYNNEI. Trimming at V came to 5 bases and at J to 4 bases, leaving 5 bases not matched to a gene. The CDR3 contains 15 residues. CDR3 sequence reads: CASSSPGQGATEAFF. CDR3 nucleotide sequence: TGTGCCAGCAGTTCTCCGGGACAGGGGGCCACTGAAGCTTTCTTT.

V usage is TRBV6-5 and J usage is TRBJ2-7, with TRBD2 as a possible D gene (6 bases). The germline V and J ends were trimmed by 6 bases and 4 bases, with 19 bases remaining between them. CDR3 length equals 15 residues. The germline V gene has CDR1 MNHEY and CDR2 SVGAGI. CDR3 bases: TGTGCCAGCAGACCCCGGGACCCGGCGGGGTACGAGCAGTACTTC. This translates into CASRPRDPAGYEQYF.

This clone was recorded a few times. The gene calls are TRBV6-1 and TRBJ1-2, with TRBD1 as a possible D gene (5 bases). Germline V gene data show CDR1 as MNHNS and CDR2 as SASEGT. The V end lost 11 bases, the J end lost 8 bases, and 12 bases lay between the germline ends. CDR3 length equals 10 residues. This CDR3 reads CAGGDRGYTF. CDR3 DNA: TGTGCCGGAGGGGATCGGGGCTACACCTTC.

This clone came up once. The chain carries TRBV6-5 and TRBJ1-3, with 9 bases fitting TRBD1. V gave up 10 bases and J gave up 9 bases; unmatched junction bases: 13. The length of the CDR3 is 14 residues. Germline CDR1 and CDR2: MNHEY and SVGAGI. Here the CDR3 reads CATQAGDREGTIYF. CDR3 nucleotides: TGTGCCACCCAAGCAGGGGACAGGGAAGGCACCATATATTTT.

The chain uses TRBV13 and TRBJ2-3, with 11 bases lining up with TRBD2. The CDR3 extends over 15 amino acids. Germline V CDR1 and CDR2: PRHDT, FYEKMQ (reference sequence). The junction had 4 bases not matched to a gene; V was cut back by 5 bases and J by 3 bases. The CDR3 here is CASSDGTSGTDTQYF. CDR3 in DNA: TGTGCCAGCAGCGATGGGACTAGCGGTACAGATACGCAGTATTTT. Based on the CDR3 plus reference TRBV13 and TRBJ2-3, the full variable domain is AAGVIQSPRHLIKEKRETATLKCYPIPRHDTVYWYQQGPGQDPQFLISFYEKMQSDKGSIPDRFSAQQFSDYHSELNMSSLELGDSALYFCASSDGTSGTDTQYFGPGTRLTVL.

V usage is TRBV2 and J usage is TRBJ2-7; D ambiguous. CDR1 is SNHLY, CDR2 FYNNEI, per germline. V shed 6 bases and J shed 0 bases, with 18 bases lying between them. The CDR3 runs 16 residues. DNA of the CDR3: TGTGCCAGCAGGGGCATATTAGGGCCCTCCTCCTACGAGCAGTACTTC. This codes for CASRGILGPSSYEQYF.

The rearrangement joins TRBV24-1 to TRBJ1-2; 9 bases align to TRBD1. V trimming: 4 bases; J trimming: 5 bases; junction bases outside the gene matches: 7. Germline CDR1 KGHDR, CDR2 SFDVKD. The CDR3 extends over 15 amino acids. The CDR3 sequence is CATSDPGTGLYGYTF. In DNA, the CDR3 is TGTGCCACCAGTGACCCCGGGACAGGGCTTTATGGCTACACCTTC.